This T cell receptor beta chain emerged from a study of T cells in Graves' hyperthyroidism and ophthalmopathy. RNA transcripts served as the template for amplifying TCR beta CDR3 regions. Primed by the HTBI set, a first-round RT-PCR was run on the TCR CDR3. TCRdb passed the multiplex PCR reads through MiXCR, listing each CDR3 protein once. The sample holds over 500,000 distinct CDR3 sequences, about 14% seen once. CDR1 is MGHDK and CDR2 is SYGVNS in the germline V gene. This CDR3 region has 16 residues. V was cut by 3 bases and J by 4 bases, with 16 bases left in between. V is TRBV25-1 and J is TRBJ2-1, with D maybe TRBD2 (6 bases). This clonotype originated in a woman aged 40 to 55 with Graves' hyperthyroidism. The source material was blood. CDR3 sequence reads: CASSELYRGEYNEQFF. CDR3 bases: TGTGCCAGCAGTGAGCTTTACCGCGGGGAATACAATGAGCAGTTCTTC.